This T cell receptor beta chain emerged from a study of chemoradiotherapy in HPV16-positive cancers. Study-level information: Candidate HPV-specific clones and shared TCR motifs came from two HPV16-positive patients.

As regards this clone: Its antigen is not identified.

Germline values: CDR1 SGHAT, CDR2 FQNNGV. V was shortened by 0 bases and J by 0 bases, with 9 bases between the two germline ends. The CDR3 length is 15 residues. TCRdb's copy holds only in-frame clones and misses some; the assay was immunoSEQ multiplex PCR. The sample includes tens of thousands of clones, about 88% of them seen just once. Regarding the study as a whole: In HPV16-positive patients, HPV-responsive T-cell expansion tracked better recurrence-free survival. Functional assays defining HPV-specific T cells used only a couple of HPV16-positive patients. During treatment, candidate HPV-specific clones and E7-related motifs expanded in tumor.

The sample was blood, taken from a patient who underwent chemoradiotherapy. The chain uses TRBV11-2 and TRBJ2-7, with TRBD1 as a possible D gene (5 bases). The TCR sequence derives from a human donor with HPV-associated anogenital cancer. CDR3 in DNA: TGTGCCAGCAGCTTAGACAGGGCTCCCTCCTACGAGCAGTACTTC. Its translation: CASSLDRAPSYEQYF.